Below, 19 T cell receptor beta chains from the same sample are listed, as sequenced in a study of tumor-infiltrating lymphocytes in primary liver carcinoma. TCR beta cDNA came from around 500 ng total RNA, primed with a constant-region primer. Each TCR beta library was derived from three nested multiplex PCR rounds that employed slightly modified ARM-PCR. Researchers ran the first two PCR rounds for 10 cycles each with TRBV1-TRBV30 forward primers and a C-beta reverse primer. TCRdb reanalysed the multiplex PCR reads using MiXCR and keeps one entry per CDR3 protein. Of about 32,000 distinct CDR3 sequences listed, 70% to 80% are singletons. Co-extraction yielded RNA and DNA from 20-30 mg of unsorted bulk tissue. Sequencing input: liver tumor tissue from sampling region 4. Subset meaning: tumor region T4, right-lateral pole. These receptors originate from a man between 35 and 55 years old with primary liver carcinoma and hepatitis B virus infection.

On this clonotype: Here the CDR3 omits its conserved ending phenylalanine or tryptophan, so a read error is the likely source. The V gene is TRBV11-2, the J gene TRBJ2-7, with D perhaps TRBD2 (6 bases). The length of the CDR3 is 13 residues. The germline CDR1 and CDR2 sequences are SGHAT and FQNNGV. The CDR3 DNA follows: TGTGGCAGCAGCGGAAGCGGGTGGAACGAACAGTACTTA. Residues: CGSSGSGWNEQYL.

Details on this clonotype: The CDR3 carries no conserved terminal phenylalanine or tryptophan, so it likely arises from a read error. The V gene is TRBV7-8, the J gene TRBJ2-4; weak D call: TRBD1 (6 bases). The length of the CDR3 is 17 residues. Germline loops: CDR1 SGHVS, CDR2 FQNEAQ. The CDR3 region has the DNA TGTGCCGGCAGCCCCCTTTCCAGGGGATTAGCCAAAAACATTCAGTACCTC. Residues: CAGSPLSRGLAKNIQYL.

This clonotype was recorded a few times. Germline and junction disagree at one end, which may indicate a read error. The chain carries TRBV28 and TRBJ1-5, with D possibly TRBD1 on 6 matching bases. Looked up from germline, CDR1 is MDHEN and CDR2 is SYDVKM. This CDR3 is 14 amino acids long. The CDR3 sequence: CDSRPTGSTQPQHF. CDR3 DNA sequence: TGTGACAGCAGGCCCACAGGGTCGACTCAGCCCCAGCATTTT.

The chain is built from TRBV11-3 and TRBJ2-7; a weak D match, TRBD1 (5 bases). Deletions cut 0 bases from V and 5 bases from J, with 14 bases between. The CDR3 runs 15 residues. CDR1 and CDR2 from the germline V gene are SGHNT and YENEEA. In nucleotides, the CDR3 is TGTGCCAGCAGCTTAGAAGGATGGGGCGGCCACGAGCAGTACTTC. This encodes CASSLEGWGGHEQYF.

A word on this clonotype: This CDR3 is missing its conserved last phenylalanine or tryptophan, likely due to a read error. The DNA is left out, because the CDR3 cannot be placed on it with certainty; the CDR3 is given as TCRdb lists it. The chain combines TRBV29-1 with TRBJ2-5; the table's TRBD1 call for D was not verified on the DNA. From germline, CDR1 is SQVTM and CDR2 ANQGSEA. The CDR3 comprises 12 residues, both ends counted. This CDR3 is CSVWGEQETHYC.

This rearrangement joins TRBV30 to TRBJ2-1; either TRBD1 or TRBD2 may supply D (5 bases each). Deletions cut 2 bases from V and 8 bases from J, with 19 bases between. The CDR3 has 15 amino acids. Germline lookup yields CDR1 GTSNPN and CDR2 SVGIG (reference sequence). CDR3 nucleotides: TGTGCCTGGAGTTGGCTAACGGGAATGGGGGATGAGCAGTTCTTC. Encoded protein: CAWSWLTGMGDEQFF.

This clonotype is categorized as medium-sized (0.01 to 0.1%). CDR3 loop: CASSRTVGFQPQHF. In nucleotides, the CDR3 is TGTGCCAGCAGTAGGACAGTCGGATTTCAGCCCCAGCATTTT. This rearrangement joins TRBV6-2 or TRBV6-3 to TRBJ1-5; the D gene is possibly TRBD1 (6 bases). This CDR3 is built from 14 residues. With 5 bases removed from V and 6 bases from J, the gap between germline ends came to 14 bases. Per germline, CDR1 MNHEY and CDR2 SVGEGT.

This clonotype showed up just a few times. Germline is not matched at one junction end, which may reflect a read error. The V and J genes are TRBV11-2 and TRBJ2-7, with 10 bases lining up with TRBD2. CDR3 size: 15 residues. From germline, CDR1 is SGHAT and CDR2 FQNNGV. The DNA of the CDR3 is TGTGCCGGCAGCTTAACCCTAGCGGGGGCTAGTGAGCAATACTTC. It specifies CAGSLTLAGASEQYF.

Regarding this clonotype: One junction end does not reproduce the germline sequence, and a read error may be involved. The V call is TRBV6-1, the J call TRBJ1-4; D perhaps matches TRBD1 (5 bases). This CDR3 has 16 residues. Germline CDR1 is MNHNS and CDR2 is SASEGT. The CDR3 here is CASSGAGLTANEKLFF. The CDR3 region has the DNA TGTGCCAGCAGTGGAGCGGGTCTGACAGCTAATGAAAAACTGTTTTTC.

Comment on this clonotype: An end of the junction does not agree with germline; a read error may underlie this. The CDR3 coding sequence is TGTGCCGGCAGCTTAGGGACGGGGGAGAATCAGCCCCAGCATTTT. Residues: CAGSLGTGENQPQHF. The chain has TRBV7-8 and TRBJ1-5; a weak D match, TRBD1 (5 bases). The CDR3 has 15 residues. Germline V lookup: CDR1 SGHVS, CDR2 FQNEAQ.

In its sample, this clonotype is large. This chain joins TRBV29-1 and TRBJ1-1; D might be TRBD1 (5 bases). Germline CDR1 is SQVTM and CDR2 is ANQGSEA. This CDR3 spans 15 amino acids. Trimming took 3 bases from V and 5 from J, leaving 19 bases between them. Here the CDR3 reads CSVDGGWGMRTEAFF. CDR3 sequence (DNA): TGCAGCGTTGACGGGGGGTGGGGGATGAGGACTGAAGCTTTCTTT.

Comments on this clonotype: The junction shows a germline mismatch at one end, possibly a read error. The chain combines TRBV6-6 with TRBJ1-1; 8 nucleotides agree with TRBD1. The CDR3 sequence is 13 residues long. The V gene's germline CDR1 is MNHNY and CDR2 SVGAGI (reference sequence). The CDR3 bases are TGTGCTAGCAGCACAGGGGGGGCTATTGAAGCTTTCTTT. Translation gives CASSTGGAIEAFF.

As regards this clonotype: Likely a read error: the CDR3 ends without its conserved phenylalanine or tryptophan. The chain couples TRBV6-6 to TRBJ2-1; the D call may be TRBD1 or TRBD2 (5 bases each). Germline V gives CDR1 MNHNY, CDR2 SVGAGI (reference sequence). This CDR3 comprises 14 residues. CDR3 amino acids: CVSSYGTADNEQFI. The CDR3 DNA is TGTGTCAGTAGTTACGGGACGGCAGACAATGAGCAGTTCATC.

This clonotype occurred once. The CDR3 nucleotides read TGTGCCAGCAAAACTAGCAGGATTGAGAACGAGCAGTTCTTC. Translating gives CASKTSRIENEQFF. The chain links TRBV21-1 to TRBJ2-1; TRBD2, the D gene given by the table, was not confirmed from the DNA. TRBV21-1 is reported as a pseudogene. The CDR3 loop spans 14 amino acids.

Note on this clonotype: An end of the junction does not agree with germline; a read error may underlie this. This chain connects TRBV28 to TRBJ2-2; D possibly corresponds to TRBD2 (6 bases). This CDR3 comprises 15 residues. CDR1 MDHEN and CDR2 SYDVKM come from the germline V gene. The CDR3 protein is CASSARSGRTGELFF. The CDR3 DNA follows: TGTGCTAGCAGTGCGAGGTCAGGGAGGACCGGGGAGCTGTTTTTT.

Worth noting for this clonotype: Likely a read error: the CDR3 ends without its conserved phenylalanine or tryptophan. CDR3 DNA: TGTACCAGCAGCTTGATCGGGGTTGGCACCGGAGAGCTGTTTTTA. It specifies CTSSLIGVGTGELFL. This chain joins TRBV5-6 and TRBJ2-2; tentative D call: TRBD2 (5 bases). Germline CDR1 and CDR2: SGHDT and YYEEEE. CDR3 size: 15 residues.

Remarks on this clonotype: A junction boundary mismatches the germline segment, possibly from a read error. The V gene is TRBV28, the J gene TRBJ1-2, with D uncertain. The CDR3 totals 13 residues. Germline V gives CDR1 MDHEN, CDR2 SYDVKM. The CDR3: CVSSLVSDYGYTF. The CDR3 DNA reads TGTGTCAGCAGTTTGGTCTCAGACTATGGTTACACCTTC.

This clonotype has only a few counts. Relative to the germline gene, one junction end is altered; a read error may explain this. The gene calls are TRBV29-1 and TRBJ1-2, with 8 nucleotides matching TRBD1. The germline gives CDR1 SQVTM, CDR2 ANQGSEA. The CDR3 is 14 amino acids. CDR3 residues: CSDSIQGANYGYTF. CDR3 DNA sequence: TGCAGCGACTCGATTCAGGGGGCAAACTATGGCTACACCTTT.

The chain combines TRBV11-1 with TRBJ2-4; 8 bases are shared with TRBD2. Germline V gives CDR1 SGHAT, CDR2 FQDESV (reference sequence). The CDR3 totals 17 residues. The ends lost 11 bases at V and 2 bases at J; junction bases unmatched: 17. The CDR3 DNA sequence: TGTGCCGACAGCTTTCTCGGGACTAGTGGGACCAAAAACATTCAGTACTTC. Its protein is CADSFLGTSGTKNIQYF.